One T cell receptor beta chain is described in this entry. The antigen is undetermined. The sequenced template was cDNA made from the entire isolated RNA. The method was immunoSEQ multiplex PCR; TCRdb's version includes in-frame clones alone and lacks a portion of them. The table has about 710,000 clones, around 15% seen once; the top ten hold 0.035% to 0.045%. The source of the sample is a study of beta chain features in type 1 diabetes. Across the study: Examination of sorted cells across all samples involved approximately 100,000,000 cells. Findings and limits, study-wide: High-TCR-expressing cells could be over-represented by cDNA sequencing. Within each of all four CD4+ subsets, Type 1 diabetes patients had TCRB CDR3s that were moderately but significantly shorter.

The V gene's germline CDR1 is SNHLY and CDR2 FYNNEI. V lost 8 bases and J 0 bases, leaving 11 bases between the germline ends. This CDR3 is built from 14 residues. Markers CD45RO/CCR7/CD25/CD127/CD95/CD27 served to sort CD4+ naive, central memory, regulatory and stem cell-like memory cells. This receptor was identified in a man between 18 and 35 years old with type 1 diabetes. The sequencing input was naive CD4+ T cells from blood. The genes are TRBV2 and TRBJ2-1; no clear D gene. The CDR3 DNA follows: TGTGCCAGCGGAGAGACACGCTCCTACAATGAGCAGTTCTTC. This encodes CASGETRSYNEQFF.